Sequencing of this T cell receptor (beta chain) was carried out in a study of T cells in Graves' hyperthyroidism and ophthalmopathy (dated by TCRdb to between 2018 and 2020). Turning to the overall study: Peripheral blood samples were taken at initial diagnosis, before any treatment was given. A discovery cohort of fewer than 110 patients, approximately 45 with Graves' ophthalmopathy and 55 to 65 with stable Graves' hyperthyroidism, was used to find distinguishing TCR V-J signatures. Whether ophthalmopathy could be predicted prospectively was tested in an independent validation cohort made up of 18 hyperthyroidism patients plus 17 patients who later progressed to ophthalmopathy. The 100 or so discovery patients were divided at random into training and test sets in a 7:3 ratio. Thyroid tissue and blood T-cell repertoires from roughly 6 Graves' hyperthyroidism patients were also compared in the study. After sampling, hyperthyroidism patients received methimazole starting at 30 mg daily, and ophthalmopathy patients received high-dose intravenous methylprednisolone. The paper describes TCR Vbeta CDR3 sequencing of 135 peripheral blood samples, made up of roughly 45 ophthalmopathy patients, roughly 75 hyperthyroidism patients and approximately 17 progressor patients. Results and caveats for the whole study, not just this receptor: In validation, progression to ophthalmopathy was predicted by the model with 70% to 71% sensitivity and 72.22% specificity, a median of roughly six months before onset. Most expanded thyroid clonotypes (frequency above 0.001) were also detected in blood, suggesting blood repertoires may reflect thyroid immune responses. Ophthalmopathy was separated from stable hyperthyroidism by a 13 V-J signature model, with approximately 90% sensitivity and 81% to 82% specificity obtained in cross-validation and 80%/75% obtained in testing. No statistical method was used to set the sample size in advance, and investigators knew the group allocation.

Of note for this clonotype: Its recognized antigen is unknown. No quality values exist for individual bases; no much larger clone is one base distant.

TCR beta CDR3 regions were amplified from RNA transcripts. The first round of RT-PCR for the TCR CDR3 was performed with the HTBI primer set and the Qiagen OneStep RT-PCR kit. The libraries were constructed in a second round of multiplex PCR and then size-selected and purified. Paired-end sequencing of the libraries was performed with 100 bp reads on an Illumina HiSeq2000. Per the original workflow: SOAPnuke was used to process the raw data, throwing out any read that contained adapters or uncalled bases, had a mean Phred below 15, or lacked an exact constant-primer or identifier match. COPE v1.2.5 was used to merge high-quality paired reads, and clonotypes were defined as unique nucleotide sequences. MiTCR v1.1 was used to align clonotypes to the IMGT TRBV, TRBD and TRBJ reference segments. The analysis included only V-J combinations with a frequency above 0.0001, which together covered roughly 99% of the repertoires. The TCS score was defined as the ratio of F50 (clonal expansion) to E x V (chaos), calculated using BLOSUM62-based TCRdist between CDR3 peptides within each V-J. Welch's t-statistics and random forest reduced several hundred V-J features to fewer than 15, which were used in a naive Bayes classifier (R e1071). TCRdb passed the public sequencing reads through fastp at Q25 and MiXCR, retaining productive beta sequences. For every CDR3 protein sequence, its rows merge into one entry that carries the most common genes and DNA. TCRdb, rather than the study authors, made the V and J calls. This sample holds 660,000 or so distinct CDR3 sequences; 20% to 25% were observed only once. The biggest ten clones account for roughly 30% of the sample.

Ophthalmopathy patients had moderately to severely active disease, Clinical Activity Score of at least 3, NOSPECS grade of at least 4, and duration under 3 months. Patients with uncontrolled infections, other autoimmune diseases, pregnancy or lactation were excluded. Diagnoses relied on clinical symptoms, serum thyroxine and TRAb, thyroid ultrasound and orbital computed tomography. PBMCs were separated from under 11 ml of fresh peripheral blood using Ficoll-Paque density gradient centrifugation. Total RNA was extracted using Trizol reagent, and RNA quality was assessed on an Agilent 2100 Bioanalyzer. The CDR3 starts with the cysteine, ends with the phenylalanine, and has 12 residues. The sequence is cut down to CDR3 DNA, 36 bases in frame from base 1. For this chain, trimming is 0 bases at the V end and 12 bases at the J end, and the number of junction bases without a gene match is 2. Taken from the germline V gene, the CDR1 and CDR2 loops are SGHDT and YYEEEE.

The chain employs TRBV5-6 and TRBJ2-1; 8 bases in the middle match TRBD1. The source material was blood. The clonotype was recovered from a man younger than 45 with Graves' ophthalmopathy. The nucleotides read TGTGCCAGCAGCTTGGAGGACAGGGTGCAGTTCTTC. This sequence encodes CASSLEDRVQFF.